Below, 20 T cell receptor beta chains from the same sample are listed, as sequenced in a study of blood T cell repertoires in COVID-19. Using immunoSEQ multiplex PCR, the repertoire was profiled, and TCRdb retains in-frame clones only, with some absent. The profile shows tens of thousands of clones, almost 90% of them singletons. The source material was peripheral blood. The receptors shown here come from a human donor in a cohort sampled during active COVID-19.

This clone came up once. The CDR3: CASSESPRWTQGYTF. The CDR3 nucleotides read TGCGCCAGCAGTGAGTCCCCTCGTTGGACTCAGGGCTACACCTTC. The rearrangement uses TRBV10-2 and TRBJ1-2; D is ambiguous. Germline V lookup: CDR1 WSHSY, CDR2 SAAADI. The germline V and J ends were trimmed by 0 bases and 8 bases, with 16 bases remaining between them. The CDR3 has 15 residues.

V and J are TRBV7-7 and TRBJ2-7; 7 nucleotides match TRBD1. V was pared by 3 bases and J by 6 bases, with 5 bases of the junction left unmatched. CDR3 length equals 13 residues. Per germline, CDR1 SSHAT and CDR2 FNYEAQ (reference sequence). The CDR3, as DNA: TGTGCCAGCAGCTTGACAGGGAAGGGCGAGCAGTACTTC. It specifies CASSLTGKGEQYF.

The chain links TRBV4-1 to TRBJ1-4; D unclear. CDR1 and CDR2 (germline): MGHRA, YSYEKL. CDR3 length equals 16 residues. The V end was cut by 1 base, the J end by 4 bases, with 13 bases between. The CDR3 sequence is CASSQGTAYFNEKLFF. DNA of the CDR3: TGCGCCAGCAGCCAAGGCACAGCTTACTTTAATGAAAAACTGTTTTTT.

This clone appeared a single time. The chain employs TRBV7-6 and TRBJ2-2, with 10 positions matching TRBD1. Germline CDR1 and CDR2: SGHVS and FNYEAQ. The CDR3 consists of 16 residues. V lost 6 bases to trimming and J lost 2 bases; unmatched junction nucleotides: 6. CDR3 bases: TGTGCCAGCAGGTGGGACAGGGGCTCTAACACCGGGGAGCTGTTTTTT. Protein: CASRWDRGSNTGELFF.

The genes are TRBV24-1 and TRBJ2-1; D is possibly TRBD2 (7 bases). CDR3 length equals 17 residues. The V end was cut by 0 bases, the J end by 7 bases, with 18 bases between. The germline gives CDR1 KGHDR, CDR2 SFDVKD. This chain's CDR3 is CATSDLSGTRRGNEQFF. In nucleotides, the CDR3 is TGTGCCACCAGTGATTTGAGTGGGACACGGCGGGGGAATGAGCAGTTCTTC.

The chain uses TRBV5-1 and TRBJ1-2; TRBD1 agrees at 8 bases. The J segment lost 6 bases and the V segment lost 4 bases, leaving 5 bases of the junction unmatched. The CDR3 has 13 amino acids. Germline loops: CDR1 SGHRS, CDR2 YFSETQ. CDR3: CASSTGQGDGYTF. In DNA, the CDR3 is TGCGCCAGCAGCACTGGACAGGGTGATGGCTACACCTTC.

CDR3: CASSLQPNSNQPQHF. CDR3 nucleotides: TGTGCCAGCAGCCTCCAACCTAATAGCAATCAGCCCCAGCATTTT. The chain joins TRBV11-2 to TRBJ1-5; no clear D gene. Trimming cost V 5 bases and J 0 bases, with 11 bases left between them. The CDR3 is 15 amino acids. Germline V CDR1 and CDR2: SGHAT, FQNNGV.

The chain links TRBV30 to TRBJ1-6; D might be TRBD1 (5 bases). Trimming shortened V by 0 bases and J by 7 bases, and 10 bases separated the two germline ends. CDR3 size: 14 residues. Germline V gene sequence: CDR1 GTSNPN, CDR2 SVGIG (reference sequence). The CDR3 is CAWSVGTPNSPLHF. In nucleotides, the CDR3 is TGTGCCTGGAGTGTGGGGACTCCAAATTCACCCCTCCACTTT.

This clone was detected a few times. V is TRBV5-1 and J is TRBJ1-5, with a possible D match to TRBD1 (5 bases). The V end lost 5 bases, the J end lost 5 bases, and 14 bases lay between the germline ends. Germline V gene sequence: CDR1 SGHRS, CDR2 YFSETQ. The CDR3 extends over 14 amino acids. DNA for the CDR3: TGCGCCAGCAGGGAGGGACTCGTGGATCAGCCCCAGCATTTT. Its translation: CASREGLVDQPQHF.

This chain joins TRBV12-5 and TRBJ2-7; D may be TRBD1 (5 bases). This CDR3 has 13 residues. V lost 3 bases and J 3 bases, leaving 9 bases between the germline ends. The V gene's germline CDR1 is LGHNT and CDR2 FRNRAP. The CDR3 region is CASGFGQFYEQYF. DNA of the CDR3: TGTGCTAGTGGTTTCGGACAATTCTACGAGCAGTACTTC. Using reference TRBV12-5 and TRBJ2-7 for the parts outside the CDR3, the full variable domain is DARVTQTPRHKVTEMGQEVTMRCQPILGHNTVFWYRQTMMQGLELLAYFRNRAPLDDSGMPKDRFSAEMPDATLATLKIQPSEPRDSAVYFCASGFGQFYEQYFGPGTRLTVT.

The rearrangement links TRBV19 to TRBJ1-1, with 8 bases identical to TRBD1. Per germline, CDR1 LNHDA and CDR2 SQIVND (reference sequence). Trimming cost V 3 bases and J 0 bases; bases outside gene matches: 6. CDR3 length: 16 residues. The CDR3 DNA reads TGTGCCAGTAGTATCCCCGCAGGGGGCTTGAACACTGAAGCTTTCTTT. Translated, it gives CASSIPAGGLNTEAFF.

CDR3: CAISDSNREIEAFF. CDR3 bases: TGTGCCATCAGTGACTCAAACAGGGAAATTGAAGCTTTCTTT. The chain recombines TRBV10-3 with TRBJ1-1; D may be TRBD1 (6 bases). The CDR3 sequence is 14 residues long. Trimming took off 3 bases at V and 7 bases at J, with 15 bases between the two ends. The germline CDR1 and CDR2 sequences are ENHRY and SYGVKD.

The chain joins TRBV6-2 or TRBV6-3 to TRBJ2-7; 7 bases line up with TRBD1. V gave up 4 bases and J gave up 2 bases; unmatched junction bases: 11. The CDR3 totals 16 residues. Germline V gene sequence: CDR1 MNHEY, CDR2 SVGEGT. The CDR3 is CASSFPTGVGTYEQYF. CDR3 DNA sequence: TGTGCCAGCAGTTTCCCCACAGGGGTTGGGACCTACGAGCAGTACTTC.

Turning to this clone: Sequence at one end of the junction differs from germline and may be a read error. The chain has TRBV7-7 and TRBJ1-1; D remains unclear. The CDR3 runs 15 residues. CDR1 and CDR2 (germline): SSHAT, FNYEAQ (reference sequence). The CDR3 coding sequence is TGTGCTAGCAGCTTAAGACTGGAAAGAGGGACTGAAGCTTTCTTT. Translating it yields CASSLRLERGTEAFF.

The CDR3 DNA is TGTGCCAGCAGTTTATTGGGTAGCGGGGGTTCTTCTTCCTACGAGCAGTACTTC. Protein: CASSLLGSGGSSSYEQYF. This rearrangement joins TRBV28 to TRBJ2-7; 9 bases fit TRBD2. Germline values: CDR1 MDHEN, CDR2 SYDVKM. The junction had 11 bases not matched to a gene; V was cut back by 1 base and J by 1 base. CDR3 size: 18 residues.

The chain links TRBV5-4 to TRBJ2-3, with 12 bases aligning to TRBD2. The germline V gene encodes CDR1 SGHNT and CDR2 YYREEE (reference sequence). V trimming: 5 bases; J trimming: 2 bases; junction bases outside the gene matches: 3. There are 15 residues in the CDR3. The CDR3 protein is CASRRLAGVTDTQYF. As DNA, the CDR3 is TGTGCCAGCAGGCGACTAGCGGGGGTCACAGATACGCAGTATTTT.

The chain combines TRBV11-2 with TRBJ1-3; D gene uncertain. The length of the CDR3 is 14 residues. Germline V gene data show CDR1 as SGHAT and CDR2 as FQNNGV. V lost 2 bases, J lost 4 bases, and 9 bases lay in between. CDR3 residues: CASSLRSRGNTIYF. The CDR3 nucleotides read TGTGCCAGCAGCTTAAGGAGTCGCGGAAACACCATATATTTT.

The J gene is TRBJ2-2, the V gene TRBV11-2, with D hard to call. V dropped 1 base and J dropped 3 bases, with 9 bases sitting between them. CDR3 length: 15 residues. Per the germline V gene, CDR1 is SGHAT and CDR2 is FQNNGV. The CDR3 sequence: CASSLAVADTGELFF. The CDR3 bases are TGTGCCAGCAGCTTAGCAGTGGCCGACACCGGGGAGCTGTTTTTT.

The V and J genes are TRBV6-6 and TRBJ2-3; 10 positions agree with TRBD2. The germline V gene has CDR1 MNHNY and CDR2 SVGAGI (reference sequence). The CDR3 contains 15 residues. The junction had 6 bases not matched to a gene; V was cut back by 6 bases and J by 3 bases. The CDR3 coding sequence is TGTGCCAGCAGAACTAGCGGGGCCGGAACAGATACGCAGTATTTT. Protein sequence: CASRTSGAGTDTQYF.

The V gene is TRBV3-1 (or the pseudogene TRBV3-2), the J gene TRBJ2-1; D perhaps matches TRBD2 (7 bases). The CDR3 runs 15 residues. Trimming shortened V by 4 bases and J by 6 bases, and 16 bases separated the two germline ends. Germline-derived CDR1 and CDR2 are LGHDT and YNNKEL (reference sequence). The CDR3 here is CASSPRGGGTNEQFF. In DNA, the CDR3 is TGTGCCAGCAGCCCAAGGGGCGGGGGCACCAATGAGCAGTTCTTC.